This T cell receptor (beta chain) was identified in a study of blood T cell repertoires in COVID-19. Study background: Specimens from acute and convalescent COVID-19 originated in the United States, Italy and Spain. T cells, B-cell-depleted T cells, or PBMCs supplied cDNA or gDNA.

Authors' data handling: By means of reference gene primer amplification, nucleated cell counts were estimated. Repertoires were generated with immunoSEQ multiplex PCR, while TCRdb's copy carries only in-frame clones and drops some. The V and J calls and clone size come from that table; D and trimming were worked out from the DNA. The sample includes 50,000 or so clones, about nine tenths of them seen just once. Germline-derived CDR1 and CDR2 are MDHEN and SYDVKM. V lost 2 bases and J lost 0, with 12 bases in between. This CDR3 contains 16 residues. Input material: peripheral blood. The source is a human donor in a cohort sampled during active COVID-19. The rearrangement uses TRBV28 and TRBJ2-3; tentative D call: TRBD2 (5 bases). This CDR3 is CASSLGMWTSTDTQYF. The CDR3 DNA reads TGTGCCAGCAGTTTAGGGATGTGGACTAGCACAGATACGCAGTATTTT.